This T cell receptor (beta chain) appears in the sequencing data of a study of shared clonotypes between healthy human individuals. This clone was counted only a few times. Its cognate antigen is unknown. Distinct nucleotide sequences in the sample also encode this CDR3. This CDR3 contains 14 residues. With 5 bases clipped from V and 7 bases from J, the junction kept 5 bases outside the gene matches. CDR1 and CDR2 (germline): KGHSH, LQKENI. The assay was carried out at the deep level. It was roughly 200 ng DNA, about 30,000 T cell genomes, that sorted-subset replicate PCRs used. Sequencing was performed with immunoSEQ multiplex PCR; in TCRdb, only in-frame clones are kept and a portion is missing. The data hold 850,000 to 1,200,000 clones, with under 80% observed a single time. Study results and caveats: It was observed that around 5% of naive CD4 clonotypes were shared across a handful of donors.

The sequence was collected from a man aged 18 to 30 in good health. The specimen was memory CD4+ T cells sorted from blood. Regarding subset: CD45RA-negative fraction. The chain recombines TRBV18 with TRBJ1-6; TRBD1 matches at 7 bases. CDR3 coding DNA: TGTGCCAGCTCATCCACAGGGGAAAATTCACCCCTCCACTTT. Amino acid sequence: CASSSTGENSPLHF.